Listed here are 28 T cell receptor beta chains from one sample, sequenced in a study of cytomegalovirus exposure and HLA in healthy donors. 13 Jbeta primers and 60 Vbeta primers were used for the PCR. Repertoires were generated with immunoSEQ multiplex PCR, while TCRdb's copy carries only in-frame clones and drops some. The table has roughly 110,000 clones, roughly 73% seen once. The sample was PBMCs. The source of these receptors is a man aged 35-49 years in good health and CMV-seronegative.

This clone was found once. V and J are TRBV4-2 and TRBJ1-5, with a tentative D call TRBD1 (5 bases). The germline V gene has CDR1 LGHNA and CDR2 YNFKEQ. The CDR3 spans 16 residues. The germline V and J ends were trimmed by 0 bases and 6 bases, with 15 bases remaining between them. The chain's CDR3 is CASSQDTGALGQPQHF. CDR3 nucleotide sequence: TGTGCCAGCAGCCAAGATACTGGGGCACTGGGTCAGCCCCAGCATTTT.

This chain joins TRBV5-1 and TRBJ1-2, with D maybe TRBD1 (6 bases). Looked up from germline, CDR1 is SGHRS and CDR2 is YFSETQ. CDR3 length: 13 residues. The V gene lost 5 bases and the J gene lost 8 bases, with 16 bases spanning the gap. The CDR3 DNA follows: TGCGCCAGCAGTTGGACAGCAGATAGCGGCTACACCTTC. This sequence encodes CASSWTADSGYTF.

The chain links TRBV7-2 to TRBJ1-6; D may be TRBD1 (6 bases). This CDR3 has 13 residues. Trimming pared 5 bases from V and 7 bases from J, leaving 9 bases between. Germline CDR1 is SGHTA and CDR2 is FQGNSA. CDR3 coding DNA: TGTGCCAGCAGCAGGACAGCAAATTCACCCCTCCACTTT. Protein product: CASSRTANSPLHF.

V usage is TRBV7-9 and J usage is TRBJ1-2; D is ambiguous. Germline loops: CDR1 SEHNR, CDR2 FQNEAQ (reference sequence). The V and J ends lost 7 bases and 2 bases respectively, with 11 bases between them. This CDR3 region has 13 residues. CDR3 region: CASKPDINYGYTF. The CDR3 bases are TGTGCCAGCAAACCCGACATCAACTATGGCTACACCTTC.

The chain combines TRBV29-1 with TRBJ2-7; the D gene is possibly TRBD1 (6 bases). This CDR3 is built from 15 residues. The germline V gene encodes CDR1 SQVTM and CDR2 ANQGSEA. Trimming shortened V by 1 base and J by 2 bases, and 15 bases separated the two germline ends. CDR3 DNA: TGCAGCGTTGAAGCACCGCAAAAGGGGGCCTACGAGCAGTACTTC. Amino acid sequence: CSVEAPQKGAYEQYF.

V and J are TRBV7-2 and TRBJ2-5, with 8 bases fitting TRBD2. Germline assignment: CDR1 SGHTA and CDR2 FQGNSA. The CDR3 covers 15 residues. The V segment lost 5 bases and the J segment 1 base; nucleotides outside the gene matches: 6. The CDR3 loop reads CASSLSSGVQETQYF. CDR3 DNA sequence: TGTGCCAGCAGCCTAAGTAGCGGGGTCCAAGAGACCCAGTACTTC.

The chain recombines TRBV4-1 with TRBJ2-7; 7 bases line up with TRBD2. The CDR3 spans 16 residues. With V trimmed by 2 bases and J by 6 bases, 13 bases remained unmatched. Germline V CDR1 and CDR2: MGHRA, YSYEKL. The CDR3 protein is CASSQLRLAPTPEQYF. As DNA, the CDR3 is TGCGCCAGCAGCCAACTCAGACTAGCTCCGACCCCCGAGCAGTACTTC.

The rearrangement joins TRBV5-1 to TRBJ2-7; 15 bases are a match to TRBD2. Germline trimming cut 1 base from V and 3 bases from J; bases unmatched to any gene: 5. The V gene's germline CDR1 is SGHRS and CDR2 YFSETQ. CDR3 size: 17 residues. The CDR3 nucleotides read TGCGCCAGCAGCTTGTATGGGACTAGCGGGGGGTTCTACGAGCAGTACTTC. Residues: CASSLYGTSGGFYEQYF.

V is TRBV13 and J is TRBJ2-1; 7 nucleotides align to TRBD2. V trimming: 5 bases; J trimming: 10 bases; junction bases outside the gene matches: 8. Germline-derived CDR1 and CDR2 are PRHDT and FYEKMQ (reference sequence). The CDR3 loop spans 13 amino acids. The CDR3 DNA reads TGTGCCAGCAGCCTCGGGAGGCTGAGGGAGCAGTTCTTC. This gives the protein CASSLGRLREQFF.

This sequence joins TRBV7-9 and TRBJ1-1; the match to TRBD1 covers 11 bases. The germline gives CDR1 SEHNR, CDR2 FQNEAQ (reference sequence). This CDR3 contains 14 residues. V lost 6 bases to trimming and J lost 4 bases; unmatched junction nucleotides: 4. CDR3: CASRYGTGGTEAFF. Here the CDR3 DNA reads TGTGCCAGCAGATATGGGACAGGGGGCACTGAAGCTTTCTTT.

The CDR3 protein is CASSLAGTEGEQYF. In DNA form, the CDR3 reads TGTGCCAGCAGCTTGGCCGGGACAGAGGGCGAGCAGTACTTC. The gene calls are TRBV5-4 and TRBJ2-7; TRBD1 matches at 7 bases. Per germline, CDR1 SGHNT and CDR2 YYREEE (reference sequence). V shed 0 bases and J 6 bases; nucleotides not matched to a gene: 6. The CDR3 is 14 residues long.

V and J are TRBV19 and TRBJ2-3; the match to TRBD1 covers 7 bases. In germline, CDR1 is LNHDA, CDR2 SQIVND (reference sequence). Trimming took 7 bases from V and 2 from J; bases not matched to a gene: 6. The CDR3 is 14 amino acids. The CDR3 spells CASTPTGFTDTQYF. CDR3 in DNA: TGTGCCAGTACCCCGACAGGGTTCACAGATACGCAGTATTTT.

The chain recombines TRBV7-9 with TRBJ1-3; 7 nucleotides align to TRBD1. The ends lost 5 bases at V and 0 bases at J; junction bases unmatched: 4. CDR1 SEHNR and CDR2 FQNEAQ come from the germline V gene (reference sequence). The length of the CDR3 is 15 residues. The CDR3 region is CASSPYRGSGNTIYF. The DNA for the CDR3 is TGTGCCAGCAGCCCCTACAGGGGCTCTGGAAACACCATATATTTT.

This clone was detected only once. The gene calls are TRBV9 and TRBJ2-1, with a possible D match to TRBD2 (6 bases). This CDR3 contains 16 residues. Germline values: CDR1 SGDLS, CDR2 YYNGEE. V was shortened by 1 base and J by 0 bases, with 11 bases between the two germline ends. The CDR3 is CASSVRTGVSYNEQFF. The CDR3 nucleotides are TGTGCCAGCAGCGTAAGGACGGGGGTCTCCTACAATGAGCAGTTCTTC.

The V call is TRBV6-1, the J call TRBJ2-2, with D possibly matching TRBD1 (6 bases). With 6 bases removed from V and 1 base from J, the gap between germline ends came to 12 bases. CDR1 is MNHNS, CDR2 SASEGT, per germline. This CDR3 has 15 residues. The CDR3 reads CASSGGQRNTGELFF. CDR3 DNA sequence: TGTGCCAGCAGCGGAGGACAGAGGAACACCGGGGAGCTGTTTTTT.

The chain has TRBV19 and TRBJ2-5; TRBD2 matches 7 bases. Germline V gene sequence: CDR1 LNHDA, CDR2 SQIVND (reference sequence). The CDR3 has 15 residues. After removal of 5 bases from V and 3 bases from J, the junction contained 9 bases not matched to a gene. CDR3 sequence: CASSSRTSTKETQYF. The DNA for the CDR3 is TGTGCCAGTAGTTCAAGGACTAGTACGAAAGAGACCCAGTACTTC.

CDR3 sequence: CATSARTGTSGANVLTF. The CDR3, as DNA: TGTGCCACCAGCGCACGAACGGGAACATCAGGGGCCAACGTCCTGACTTTC. The genes are TRBV15 and TRBJ2-6, with D possibly TRBD2 on 5 matching bases. The CDR3 covers 17 residues. V dropped 5 bases and J dropped 4 bases, with 18 bases sitting between them. CDR1 and CDR2 from the germline V gene are LNHNV and YYDKDF (reference sequence).

V usage is TRBV7-9 and J usage is TRBJ2-3; D gene uncertain. This CDR3 has 16 residues. Germline V gene data show CDR1 as SEHNR and CDR2 as FQNEAQ (reference sequence). V was pared by 1 base and J by 2 bases, with 13 bases between. CDR3 sequence reads: CASSLGHYSPTDTQYF. The CDR3, as DNA: TGTGCCAGCAGCTTAGGGCACTATTCCCCCACAGATACGCAGTATTTT. Full variable domain (outside the CDR3, taken from reference TRBV7-9 and TRBJ2-3): DTGVSQNPRHKITKRGQNVTFRCDPISEHNRLYWYRQTLGQGPEFLTYFQNEAQLEKSRLLSDRFSAERPKGSFSTLEIQRTEQGDSAMYLCASSLGHYSPTDTQYFGPGTRLTVL.

V usage is TRBV5-5 and J usage is TRBJ2-2; TRBD2 agrees at 13 bases. There are 13 residues in the CDR3. The junction had 1 base not matched to a gene; V was cut back by 8 bases and J by 6 bases. CDR1 and CDR2 (germline): SGHKS, YYEKEE (reference sequence). CDR3 residues: CASGLAGAGELFF. In DNA, the CDR3 is TGTGCCAGTGGACTAGCGGGGGCCGGGGAGCTGTTTTTT.

V and J are TRBV15 and TRBJ2-3, with D perhaps matching TRBD1 (5 bases). The V and J ends lost 0 bases and 0 bases respectively, with 22 bases between them. The CDR3 is made up of 20 amino acids. Germline loops: CDR1 LNHNV, CDR2 YYDKDF (reference sequence). CDR3 residues: CATSRDTRLGQTVSTDTQYF. The DNA for the CDR3 is TGTGCCACCAGCAGAGATACAAGGTTGGGCCAGACAGTTAGCACAGATACGCAGTATTTT.

The rearrangement links TRBV6-1 to TRBJ2-7; 7 bases line up with TRBD2. This CDR3 comprises 17 residues. Germline trimming cut 0 bases from V and 5 bases from J; bases unmatched to any gene: 13. Germline CDR1 is MNHNS and CDR2 is SASEGT. The CDR3 loop is CASSEALPGRAKDEQYF. CDR3 bases: TGTGCCAGCAGTGAAGCGCTTCCGGGGAGGGCGAAGGACGAGCAGTACTTC.

Note on this clone: Compared with germline, one end of the junction differs, possibly owing to a read error. The genes are TRBV2 and TRBJ2-7; TRBD1 matches 8 bases. The germline V gene encodes CDR1 SNHLY and CDR2 FYNNEI. CDR3 size: 11 residues. CDR3 sequence (DNA): TGTGCCAGCAGGGACGACTGGGACAGGAGCTTC. This sequence encodes CASRDDWDRSF.

The V call is TRBV7-2, the J call TRBJ2-7, with D unresolved. Trimming pared 4 bases from V and 1 base from J, leaving 14 bases between. In germline, CDR1 is SGHTA, CDR2 FQGNSA. The CDR3 is 15 amino acids. The CDR3 is CASSSEGIRSYEQYF. The DNA for the CDR3 is TGTGCCAGCAGCTCGGAAGGCATCAGGTCCTACGAGCAGTACTTC.

J is TRBJ2-7 and V is TRBV18, with a tentative D call TRBD1 (6 bases). Trimming shortened V by 3 bases and J by 0 bases, and 9 bases separated the two germline ends. CDR1 is KGHSH, CDR2 LQKENI, per germline. The CDR3 runs to 14 residues. The CDR3: CASSPNRDSYEQYF. CDR3 DNA sequence: TGTGCCAGCTCACCGAACAGGGACTCCTACGAGCAGTACTTC.

This clone was counted only a few times. The chain couples TRBV2 to TRBJ2-7, with 10 bases identical to TRBD1. The CDR3 contains 14 residues. Trimming cost V 6 bases and J 6 bases; bases outside gene matches: 8. From germline, CDR1 is SNHLY and CDR2 FYNNEI. CDR3 DNA: TGTGCCAGCAGCCCGGGACAGGGGCGGAGCGAGCAGTACTTC. This translates into CASSPGQGRSEQYF.

The DNA of the CDR3 is TGTGCCAGCAGCCCAGGGGCGGGGGGCCCATACGAGCAGTACTTC. Protein product: CASSPGAGGPYEQYF. V is TRBV7-9 and J is TRBJ2-7, with 8 bases aligning to TRBD2. CDR3 length: 15 amino acids. Germline lookup yields CDR1 SEHNR and CDR2 FQNEAQ (reference sequence). Trimming removed 5 bases from V and 4 bases from J; junction bases left unmatched: 10. The full variable domain, in which reference TRBV7-9 and TRBJ2-7 provide the parts outside the CDR3, is DTGVSQNPRHKITKRGQNVTFRCDPISEHNRLYWYRQTLGQGPEFLTYFQNEAQLEKSRLLSDRFSAERPKGSFSTLEIQRTEQGDSAMYLCASSPGAGGPYEQYFGPGTRLTVT.

This rearrangement joins TRBV11-1 to TRBJ1-4; no reliable D call. With 3 bases removed from V and 7 bases from J, the gap between germline ends came to 18 bases. The CDR3 is 16 amino acids. Germline CDR1 is SGHAT and CDR2 is FQDESV (reference sequence). The CDR3 loop is CASSLYASGEGEKLFF. CDR3 DNA: TGTGCCAGCAGCTTGTACGCAAGTGGAGAGGGTGAAAAACTGTTTTTT.

About this clone itself: At one end, the junction sequence differs from germline, possibly due to a read error. The chain has TRBV7-9 and TRBJ1-2, with no clear D. From germline, CDR1 is SEHNR and CDR2 FQNEAQ (reference sequence). There are 13 residues in the CDR3. The CDR3 sequence: CSSSLSATRGYTF. The CDR3 DNA is TGTTCCAGCAGCTTATCGGCAACTAGGGGCTACACCTTC.